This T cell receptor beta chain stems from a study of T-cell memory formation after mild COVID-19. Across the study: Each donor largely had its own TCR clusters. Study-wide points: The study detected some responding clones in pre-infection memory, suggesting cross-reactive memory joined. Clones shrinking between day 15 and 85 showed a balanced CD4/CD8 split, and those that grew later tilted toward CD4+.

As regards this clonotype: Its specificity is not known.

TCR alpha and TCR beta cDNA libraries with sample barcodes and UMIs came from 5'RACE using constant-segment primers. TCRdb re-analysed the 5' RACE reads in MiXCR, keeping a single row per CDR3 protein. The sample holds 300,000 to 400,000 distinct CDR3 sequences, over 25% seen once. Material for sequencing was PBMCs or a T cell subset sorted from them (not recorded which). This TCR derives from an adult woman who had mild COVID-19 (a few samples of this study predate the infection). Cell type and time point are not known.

The CDR3 coding sequence is TGCAGCGTAATGGACAAGTCTAGCAATCAGCCCCAGCATTTT. Translating it yields CSVMDKSSNQPQHF. V and J are TRBV29-1 and TRBJ1-5, with D possibly TRBD1 on 5 matching bases. The CDR3 spans 14 residues. Germline CDR1 and CDR2: SQVTM and ANQGSEA. Deletions cut 6 bases from V and 0 bases from J, with 12 bases between. The full variable domain, its missing parts supplied by reference TRBV29-1 and TRBJ1-5, is SAVISQKPSRDICQRGTSLTIQCQVDSQVTMMFWYRQQPGQSLTLIATANQGSEATYESGFVIDKFPISRPNLTFSTLTVSNMSPEDSSIYLCSVMDKSSNQPQHFGDGTRLSIL.